Following are 20 T cell receptor beta chains from one sample sequenced in a study of tumor and adjacent non-tumor tissue in lung cancer. The template was RNA from unsorted bulk tissue. Three rounds of nested PCR, following a modified ARM-PCR protocol, produced the TCRbeta library. Each CDR3 protein is one row after TCRdb ran MiXCR on the multiplex PCR reads. This sample has 90,000 or so distinct CDR3 sequences, with more than 60% found just once. Material for sequencing was lung tumor tissue. These receptors were taken from a man between 65 and 85 years old with non-small cell lung cancer.

About this clonotype itself: This likely comes from a read error, as the CDR3 has no conserved phenylalanine or tryptophan at its end. The CDR3 reads CANSLRGNMNTEAFS. In DNA, the CDR3 is TGTGCCAACAGTTTACGGGGGAACATGAACACTGAAGCTTTCTCT. The rearrangement uses TRBV12-3 or TRBV12-4 and TRBJ1-1; D possibly corresponds to TRBD1 (5 bases). CDR3 length equals 15 residues.

The J gene is TRBJ2-5, the V gene TRBV28; D is uncertain. The germline V gene has CDR1 MDHEN and CDR2 SYDVKM. The CDR3 loop spans 12 amino acids. V shed 4 bases and J shed 4 bases, with 7 bases lying between them. The chain's CDR3 is CASSSSRETQYF. For the CDR3, the DNA is TGTGCCAGCAGTTCCAGCCGAGAGACCCAGTACTTC.

There are many counts of this clonotype. This sequence joins TRBV11-2 and TRBJ2-7, with TRBD2 matching over 9 bases. Trimming cost V 6 bases and J 0 bases; bases outside gene matches: 9. The CDR3 covers 16 residues. The germline V gene has CDR1 SGHAT and CDR2 FQNNGV. For the CDR3, the DNA is TGTGCCAGCAGGGGAGCTTATAGCGGGAGCTCCTACGAGCAGTACTTC. This codes for CASRGAYSGSSYEQYF.

In its sample, this clonotype was seen many times. The chain combines TRBV29-1 with TRBJ2-7; no definite D call. Trimming shortened V by 2 bases and J by 4 bases, and 9 bases separated the two germline ends. Germline V lookup: CDR1 SQVTM, CDR2 ANQGSEA. This CDR3 is 12 amino acids long. The CDR3 DNA follows: TGCAGCGTTGAATATAACACTTACGAGCAGTACTTC. It specifies CSVEYNTYEQYF.

The chain joins TRBV11-3 to TRBJ2-6; no clear D gene. This CDR3 spans 16 amino acids. In germline, CDR1 is SGHNT, CDR2 YENEEA. Trimming left V 3 bases short and J 2 bases short, with 11 bases between. The CDR3 region is CASSLLGMTGANVLTF. The DNA of the CDR3 is TGTGCCAGCAGCTTGTTGGGAATGACTGGGGCCAACGTCCTGACTTTC.

This clonotype turned up a few times. A much larger clone lies a single base off, so this may be a read error. V usage is TRBV5-4 and J usage is TRBJ2-2; unclear D gene. The CDR3 spans 14 residues. Germline lookup yields CDR1 SGHNT and CDR2 YYREEE (reference sequence). CDR3 in DNA: TGTACCAGCAGCTTGGACCCGAACACCGGGGAGCTGTTTTTT. Translation gives CTSSLDPNTGELFF.

This clonotype was seen repeatedly, ten times or more. The V and J genes are TRBV29-1 and TRBJ2-1; D is ambiguous. CDR3 length equals 13 residues. Germline loops: CDR1 SQVTM, CDR2 ANQGSEA. Trimming left V 6 bases short and J 9 bases short, with 18 bases between. The CDR3, as DNA: TGCAGCGTCGGGTGGGCGGAAAGGCGTGAGCAGTTCTTC. The encoded protein is CSVGWAERREQFF.

As regards this clonotype: This may stem from a read error, because a much larger clone lies one nucleotide away. The V and J genes are TRBV5-6 and TRBJ2-1; D uncertain. CDR3 length equals 16 residues. The V gene's germline CDR1 is SGHDT and CDR2 YYEEEE. The CDR3 here is CANSPVSLSSYNEQFF. CDR3 coding DNA: TGTGCCAACAGCCCTGTCAGCTTAAGCTCCTACAATGAGCAGTTCTTC.

By sample fraction, this clonotype is medium-sized. The J gene is TRBJ1-4, the V gene TRBV5-6, with 8 bases that match TRBD1. CDR1 and CDR2 from the germline V gene are SGHDT and YYEEEE. The J segment lost 8 bases and the V segment lost 4 bases, leaving 10 bases of the junction unmatched. CDR3 size: 15 residues. The CDR3 sequence: CASSPIRQGTEKLFF. CDR3 nucleotide sequence: TGTGCCAGCAGCCCGATCCGACAGGGGACGGAAAAACTGTTTTTT.

As to this clonotype: This is likely a read error, given that the CDR3 carries no conserved phenylalanine or tryptophan at its end. The chain employs TRBV5-5 and TRBJ2-5; tentatively, D is TRBD2 (7 bases). The CDR3 has 15 amino acids. Trimming shortened V by 6 bases and J by 5 bases, and 20 bases separated the two germline ends. Germline loops: CDR1 SGHKS, CDR2 YYEKEE (reference sequence). Here the CDR3 reads CASIPRGSGEETQYS. The CDR3, as DNA: TGTGCCAGCATCCCAAGGGGGAGCGGGGAGGAGACCCAGTACTCC.

With respect to this clonotype: Mismatch with germline at one junction end may stem from a read error. The rearrangement uses TRBV12-3 or TRBV12-4 and TRBJ2-1; 7 bases map to TRBD1. This CDR3 has 14 residues. CDR3 DNA sequence: TGTGTCAGCAGTGGACAGGAGTTCTTCAATGAGCAGTTCTTC. This gives the protein CVSSGQEFFNEQFF.

This clonotype is a singleton in its sample. An end of the junction does not agree with germline; a read error may underlie this. This chain links TRBV11-2 with TRBJ2-6; D is undetermined. The CDR3 extends over 16 amino acids. Germline CDR1 SGHAT, CDR2 FQNNGV. This CDR3 reads CASSPWGGPRANILTF. CDR3 nucleotides: TGTGCCAGCAGCCCGTGGGGTGGGCCCCGGGCCAACATCCTGACTTTC.

Concerning this clonotype itself: The junction and the germline gene differ at one end; a read error may be behind it. CDR3: CACSPRRAKESQYF. The CDR3 bases are TGTGCCTGCAGCCCTAGACGGGCGAAAGAGAGCCAGTACTTC. This chain connects TRBV11-2 to TRBJ2-5, with no clear D. CDR3 size: 14 residues. CDR1 and CDR2 (germline): SGHAT, FQNNGV. The whole variable domain, remainder taken from reference TRBV11-2 and TRBJ2-5, is EAGVAQSPRYKIIEKRQSVAFWCNPISGHATLYWYQQILGQGPKLLIQFQNNGVVDDSQLPKDRFSAERLKGVDSTLKIQPAKLEDSAVYLCACSPRRAKESQYFGPGTRLLVL.

This clonotype has just a few counts. CDR3 nucleotides: TGTGCCAGCAGTGAAGGGGTCTTAGGGTTTGGTGGCTACACCTTC. The encoded protein is CASSEGVLGFGGYTF. The V call is TRBV25-1, the J call TRBJ1-2; no clear D. V dropped 2 bases and J dropped 7 bases, with 17 bases sitting between them. This CDR3 contains 15 residues. The germline CDR1 and CDR2 sequences are MGHDK and SYGVNS.

In its sample, this clonotype was seen many times. The chain links TRBV30 to TRBJ2-7, with 10 bases lining up with TRBD1. This CDR3 is 13 amino acids long. Germline CDR1 is GTSNPN and CDR2 is SVGIG (reference sequence). Unmatched junction bases numbered 8, after V lost 5 bases and J lost 7 bases. Here the CDR3 DNA reads TGTGCCTGGGGGAGACAGGGGGCGAAAGAGCAGTACTTC. This codes for CAWGRQGAKEQYF.

Concerning this clonotype itself: A single base separates this from a much larger clone, so it may be a read error. The chain uses TRBV6-2 or TRBV6-3 and TRBJ1-1; TRBD1 might be the D (5 bases). Looked up from germline, CDR1 is MNHEY and CDR2 is SVGEGT. The CDR3 totals 15 residues. The CDR3 loop reads CASGYFSRVNTEAFF. CDR3 in DNA: TGTGCCAGCGGTTACTTTTCCAGGGTGAACACTGAAGCTTTCTTT.

The rearrangement uses TRBV28 and TRBJ2-7; possible D gene TRBD1, 6 bases. The V and J ends lost 6 bases and 0 bases respectively, with 12 bases between them. Germline CDR1 MDHEN, CDR2 SYDVKM. The CDR3 loop spans 14 amino acids. The CDR3 sequence: CASSELTGSYEQYF. The DNA of the CDR3 is TGTGCCAGCAGCGAATTGACAGGCTCCTACGAGCAGTACTTC.

This clonotype has a handful of counts. A much larger clone sits a single nucleotide away, making a read error possible. This rearrangement joins TRBV6-1 to TRBJ2-3; 11 nucleotides line up with TRBD2. Germline V gene lookup returns CDR1 MNHNS and CDR2 SASEGT. The CDR3 spans 16 residues. The CDR3 region has the DNA TGTGTCAGCAATTGGTTAGCGGGGGGGAGCACAGATACGCAGTATTTT. Translated: CVSNWLAGGSTDTQYF.

In regard to this clonotype: At one end, the junction sequence differs from germline, possibly due to a read error. This rearrangement joins TRBV11-2 to TRBJ2-2; tentative D call: TRBD2 (5 bases). CDR3 length equals 15 residues. Germline values: CDR1 SGHAT, CDR2 FQNNGV. The CDR3 region has the DNA TGTACCAGCAGCCCGACGAGGCTGGATATCGGGGAGTTGTTTTTT. Encoded protein: CTSSPTRLDIGELFF.

The V and J genes are TRBV11-2 and TRBJ1-3; possibly TRBD1 for D (6 bases). With 6 bases removed from V and 3 bases from J, the gap between germline ends came to 15 bases. The length of the CDR3 is 15 residues. Germline V gene lookup returns CDR1 SGHAT and CDR2 FQNNGV. CDR3 nucleotides: TGTGCCAGCAGTTCCGACGGGGGGCTTGGAAACACCATATATTTT. It encodes CASSSDGGLGNTIYF.